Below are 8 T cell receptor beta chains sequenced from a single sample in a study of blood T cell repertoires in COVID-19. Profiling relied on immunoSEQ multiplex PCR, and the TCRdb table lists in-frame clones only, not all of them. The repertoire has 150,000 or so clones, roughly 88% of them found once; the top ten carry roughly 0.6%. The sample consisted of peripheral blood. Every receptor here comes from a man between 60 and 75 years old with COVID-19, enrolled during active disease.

CDR3 protein: CASSPNPIGQGVHGYTF. CDR3 DNA sequence: TGTGCCAGCTCACCGAATCCAATAGGACAGGGAGTCCATGGCTACACCTTC. The chain is built from TRBV18 and TRBJ1-2; 8 positions agree with TRBD1. Germline V lookup: CDR1 KGHSH, CDR2 LQKENI. Germline trimming cut 3 bases from V and 6 bases from J; bases unmatched to any gene: 15. This CDR3 has 17 amino acids.

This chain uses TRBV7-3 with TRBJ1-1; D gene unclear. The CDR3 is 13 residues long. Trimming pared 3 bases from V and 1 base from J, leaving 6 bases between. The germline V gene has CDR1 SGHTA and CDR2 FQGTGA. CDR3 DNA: TGTGCCAGCAGCTTCGAGCGGAACACTGAAGCTTTCTTT. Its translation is CASSFERNTEAFF.

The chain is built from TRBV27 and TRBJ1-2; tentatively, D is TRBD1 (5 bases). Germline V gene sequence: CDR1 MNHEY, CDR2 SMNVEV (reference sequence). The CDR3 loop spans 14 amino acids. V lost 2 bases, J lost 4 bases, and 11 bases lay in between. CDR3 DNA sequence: TGTGCCAGCAGTTTAGGGCAGGGCCGCTATGGCTACACCTTC. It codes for CASSLGQGRYGYTF.

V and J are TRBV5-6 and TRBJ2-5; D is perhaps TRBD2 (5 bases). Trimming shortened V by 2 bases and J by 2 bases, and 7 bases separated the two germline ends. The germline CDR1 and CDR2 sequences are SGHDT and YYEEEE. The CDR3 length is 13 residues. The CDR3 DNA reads TGTGCCAGCAGCTTTTGGACTCAAGAGACCCAGTACTTC. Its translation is CASSFWTQETQYF. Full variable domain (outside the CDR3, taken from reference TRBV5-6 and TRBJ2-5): DAGVTQSPTHLIKTRGQQVTLRCSPKSGHDTVSWYQQALGQGPQFIFQYYEEEERQRGNFPDRFSGHQFPNYSSELNVNALLLGDSALYLCASSFWTQETQYFGPGTRLLVL.

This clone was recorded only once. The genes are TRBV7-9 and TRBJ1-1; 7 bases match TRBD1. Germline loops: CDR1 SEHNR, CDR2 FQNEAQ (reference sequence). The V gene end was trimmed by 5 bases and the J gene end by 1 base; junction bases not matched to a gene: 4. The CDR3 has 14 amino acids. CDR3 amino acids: CASSRTGTNTEAFF. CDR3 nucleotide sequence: TGTGCCAGCAGCCGGACAGGAACGAACACTGAAGCTTTCTTT.

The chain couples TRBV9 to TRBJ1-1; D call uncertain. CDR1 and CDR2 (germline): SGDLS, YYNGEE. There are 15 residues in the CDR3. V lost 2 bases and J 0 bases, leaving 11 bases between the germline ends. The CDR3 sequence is CASSVYPGLNTEAFF. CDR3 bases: TGTGCCAGCAGCGTCTATCCGGGGTTGAACACTGAAGCTTTCTTT.

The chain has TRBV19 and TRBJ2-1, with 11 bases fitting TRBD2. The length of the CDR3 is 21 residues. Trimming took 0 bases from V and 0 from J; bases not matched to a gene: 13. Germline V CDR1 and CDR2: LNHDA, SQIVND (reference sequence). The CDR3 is CASSIDSPGLAGRSSYNEQFF. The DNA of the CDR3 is TGTGCCAGTAGTATAGATTCCCCAGGACTAGCGGGTAGGAGCTCCTACAATGAGCAGTTCTTC.

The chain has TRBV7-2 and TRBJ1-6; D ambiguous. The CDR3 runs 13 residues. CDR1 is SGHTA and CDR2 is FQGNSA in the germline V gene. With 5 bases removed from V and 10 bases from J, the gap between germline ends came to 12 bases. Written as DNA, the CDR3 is TGTGCCAGCAGCCAAGTGACACAGTCACCCCTCCACTTT. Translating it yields CASSQVTQSPLHF.